These T cell receptor beta chains were read from a single sample in a study of human T cells and chemical hapten exposure. TCRdb processed the 5' RACE reads anew with MiXCR; each CDR3 protein has one entry. The sample yields under 150,000 distinct CDR3 sequences, roughly a fifth seen once. All receptors come from a human donor in good health. The CDR3 runs from the conserved cysteine through the conserved F or W. The D gene is left open where the match is weak. The size field is filled for only some rows; it gives once, few, many or a size class.

clone size	J gene	D gene	V gene	CDR3 DNA	CDR3 protein
once	TRBJ2-1	TRBD2	TRBV4-1	TGCGCCAGCAGCGCCATAGCGGGAGGGCCTCACAATGAGCAGTTCTTC	CASSAIAGGPHNEQFF
once	TRBJ1-1	NA	TRBV27	TGTGCCAGCAGGTCAGGGGCACTGAACACTGAAGCTTTCTTT	CASRSGALNTEAFF
NA	TRBJ1-5	NA	TRBV21-1	TGTGCCAGCAGTAAAACTCCTCAGGATTTTCTGCCCCAGCATTTT	CASSKTPQDFLPQHF
NA	TRBJ2-5	TRBD2	TRBV18	TGTGCCAGCTCACCCTCGGGACTAGCGGGAGGGCGAGACATGGAGACCCAGTACTTC	CASSPSGLAGGRDMETQYF
few	TRBJ2-5	TRBD1	TRBV7-8	TGTGCCAGCAGCCGCAGACAGGGGGCAAAGACCCAGTACTTC	CASSRRQGAKTQYF
few	TRBJ2-3	TRBD2	TRBV27	TGTGCCAGCAGTTTCCTTCCCCCGACTAGCGGGAGTCGTGATACGCAGTATTTT	CASSFLPPTSGSRDTQYF
NA	TRBJ2-7	TRBD1	TRBV28	TGTGCCAGCAGTTTGCTCGGGACAGGGCCCTACGAGCAGTACTTC	CASSLLGTGPYEQYF
NA	TRBJ2-3	NA	TRBV27	TGTGCCAGCAGTCCAGTCGGGGTTGCCGGAGATACGCAGTATTTT	CASSPVGVAGDTQYF
few	TRBJ2-6	NA	TRBV27	TGTGCCAGCAGTTCCCAGACCTGGCCGGACGGGGCCAACGTCCTGACTTTC	CASSSQTWPDGANVLTF
few	TRBJ2-1	TRBD1	TRBV2	TGTGCCAGCAGCCTAACGAGGGACAGCCACAATGAGCAGTTCTTC	CASSLTRDSHNEQFF
few	TRBJ2-1	TRBD2	TRBV28	TGTGCCAGCAGGTTAATGGGGACTAAGTACAATGAGCAGTTCTTC	CASRLMGTKYNEQFF
NA	TRBJ2-7	NA	TRBV3-1	TGTGCCAGCAGGCCCCGGGCCAGCTCCTACGAGCAGTACTTC	CASRPRASSYEQYF
NA	TRBJ2-1	NA	TRBV29-1	TGCAGCGTCCACCGGGATCCCACCAATGAGCAGTTCTTC	CSVHRDPTNEQFF
few	TRBJ2-1	NA	TRBV12-3/TRBV12-4	TGTGCCAGCAGTGCGGGCTACTCCTACAATGAGCAGTTCTTC	CASSAGYSYNEQFF
once	TRBJ1-1	NA	TRBV6-2/TRBV6-3	TGTGCCAGCAGTACGCCGGACCAAGCTTTCTTT	CASSTPDQAFF
NA	TRBJ2-3	TRBD2	TRBV7-2	TGTGCCAGCAAGGTGGGAGGGCCGGGAGATACGCAGTATTTT	CASKVGGPGDTQYF
NA	TRBJ2-3	TRBD1	TRBV28	TGTGCCAGCAGGGCAGGGGGAAGCACAGATACGCAGTATTTT	CASRAGGSTDTQYF
NA	TRBJ2-1	NA	TRBV7-9	TGTGCCAGCAGCTTAATTTCTAGCTCACCTAATGAGCAGTTCTTC	CASSLISSSPNEQFF
NA	TRBJ2-7	NA	TRBV28	TGTGCCAGCCGAGTTCAGGGGTCCTACGAGCAGTACTTC	CASRVQGSYEQYF
NA	TRBJ1-1	NA	TRBV30	TGTGCCTGGAGTGTGTCGAATGAAGCTTTCTTT	CAWSVSNEAFF
few	TRBJ2-3	TRBD2	TRBV3-1	TGTGCCAGCAGCCCCATTAGACGGGCTAGCGGGAGTGGTGATACGCAGTATTTT	CASSPIRRASGSGDTQYF
NA	TRBJ2-2	NA	TRBV28	TGTGCCAGCAGACCGATAACCTCCGAGGGGGAGCTGTTTTTT	CASRPITSEGELFF
NA	TRBJ1-2	NA	TRBV3-1	TGTGCCAGCAGCACCATACAGGGTTATGGCTACACCTTC	CASSTIQGYGYTF
few	TRBJ2-2	NA	TRBV24-1	TGTGCCACCAGTAATTCAGGACCCGGGGAGCTGTTTTTT	CATSNSGPGELFF
NA	TRBJ2-5	NA	TRBV29-1	TGCAGCGTTGAAGAAATGTCAAGGAGGGGAAGGGAGACCCAGTACTTC	CSVEEMSRRGRETQYF
once	TRBJ1-2	NA	TRBV11-2	TGTGCCAGCAGCTTAGTGGGCGGCGGGGGCAGTAACTATGGCTACACCTTC	CASSLVGGGGSNYGYTF
NA	TRBJ2-7	TRBD1	TRBV14	TGTGCCAGCAGCCAGACACCGGGACAGGGGGCCCACGAGCAGTACTTC	CASSQTPGQGAHEQYF
once	TRBJ1-1	NA	TRBV20-1	TGCAGTGCTAGAGATCGGCTTACGGCTGAAGCTTTCTTT	CSARDRLTAEAFF
few	TRBJ2-2	NA	TRBV19	TGTGCCAGTAGTATTGAGGCAGACAACACCGGGGAGCTGTTTTTT	CASSIEADNTGELFF
few	TRBJ2-1	TRBD2	TRBV5-1	TGCGCCAGCAACCTCCCTCTCCTAGCGGGAGGCATCTCCTACAATGAGCAGTTCTTC	CASNLPLLAGGISYNEQFF
NA	TRBJ1-1	TRBD1	TRBV6-5	TGTGCCAGCAGGACCGACAGGGGGCTGAACACTGAAGCTTTCTTT	CASRTDRGLNTEAFF